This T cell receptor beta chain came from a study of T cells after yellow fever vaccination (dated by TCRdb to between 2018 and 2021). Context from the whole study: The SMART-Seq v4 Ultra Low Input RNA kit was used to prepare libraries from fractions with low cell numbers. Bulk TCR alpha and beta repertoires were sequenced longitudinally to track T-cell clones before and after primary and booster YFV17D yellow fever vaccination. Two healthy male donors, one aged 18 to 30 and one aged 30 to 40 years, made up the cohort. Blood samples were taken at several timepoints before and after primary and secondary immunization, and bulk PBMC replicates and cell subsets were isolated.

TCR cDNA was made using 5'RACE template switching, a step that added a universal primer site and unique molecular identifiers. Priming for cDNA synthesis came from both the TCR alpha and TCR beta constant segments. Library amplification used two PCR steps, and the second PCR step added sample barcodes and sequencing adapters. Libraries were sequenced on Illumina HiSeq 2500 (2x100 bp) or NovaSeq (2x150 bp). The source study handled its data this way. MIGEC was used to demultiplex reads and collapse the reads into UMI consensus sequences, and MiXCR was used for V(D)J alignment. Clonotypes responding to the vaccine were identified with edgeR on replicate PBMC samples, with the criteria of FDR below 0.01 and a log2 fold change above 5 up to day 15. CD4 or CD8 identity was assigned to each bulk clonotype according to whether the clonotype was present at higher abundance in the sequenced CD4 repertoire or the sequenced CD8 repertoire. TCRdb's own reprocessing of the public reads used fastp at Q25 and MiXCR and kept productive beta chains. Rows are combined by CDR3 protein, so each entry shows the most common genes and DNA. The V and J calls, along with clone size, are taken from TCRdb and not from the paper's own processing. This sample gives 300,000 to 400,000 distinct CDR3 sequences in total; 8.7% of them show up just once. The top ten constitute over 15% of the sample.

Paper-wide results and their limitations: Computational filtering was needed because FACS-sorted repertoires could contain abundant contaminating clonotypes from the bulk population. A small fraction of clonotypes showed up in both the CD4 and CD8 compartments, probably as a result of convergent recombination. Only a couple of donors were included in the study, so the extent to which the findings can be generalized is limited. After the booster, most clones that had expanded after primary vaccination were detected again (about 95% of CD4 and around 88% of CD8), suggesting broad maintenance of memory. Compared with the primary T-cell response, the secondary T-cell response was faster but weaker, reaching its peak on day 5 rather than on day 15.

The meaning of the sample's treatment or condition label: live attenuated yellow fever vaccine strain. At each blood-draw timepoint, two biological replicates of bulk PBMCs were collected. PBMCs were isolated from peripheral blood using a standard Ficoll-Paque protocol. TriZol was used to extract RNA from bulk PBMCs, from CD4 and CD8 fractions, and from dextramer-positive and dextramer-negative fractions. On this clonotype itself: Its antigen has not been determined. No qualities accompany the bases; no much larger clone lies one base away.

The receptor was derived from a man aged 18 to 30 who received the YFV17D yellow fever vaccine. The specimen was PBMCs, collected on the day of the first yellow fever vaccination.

The CDR3 protein: CASRGRQETQYF. The base sequence is TGTGCCAGCAGGGGCCGCCAAGAGACCCAGTACTTC. The V and J segments used are TRBV6-5 and TRBJ2-5; the D gene lacks a confident call. Relative to germline, V is 6 bases shorter and J is 1 base shorter, with 6 bases between their ends. The CDR3 spans 12 residues, from the cysteine through the phenylalanine. Here the CDR3 DNA is all that survives: 36 bases in frame from base 1. The germline V gene specifies MNHEY as CDR1 and SVGAGI as CDR2.